Sequencing of this T cell receptor (beta chain) was carried out in a study of T-cell memory formation after mild COVID-19. On the study more broadly: TCR clusters largely stayed donor specific. Study observations and caveats: In second-wave clones peaking day 37, SARS-CoV-2 specificity remained unconfirmed. Cross-reactive memory apparently joined, as some responding clones appeared in pre-infection memory.

TCRdb processed the 5' RACE reads anew with MiXCR; each CDR3 protein has one entry. The sample includes around 150,000 distinct CDR3 sequences, under 14% of them seen just once. This clonotype came up a few times. Its antigen is not identified. V lost 0 bases and J lost 8, with 15 bases in between. The CDR3 runs 16 residues. Germline V gene lookup returns CDR1 SGHKS and CDR2 YYEKEE (reference sequence). The TCR comes from a young man who had mild COVID-19 (a few samples of this study predate the infection). Cell type and time point are not known. Source material: PBMCs or a T cell subset sorted from them (not recorded which). The J gene is TRBJ1-6, the V gene TRBV5-5; D is perhaps TRBD1 (6 bases). The CDR3 DNA sequence: TGTGCCAGCAGCTTGGACAGGGTCCATTTTGATTCACCCCTCCACTTT. It yields the protein CASSLDRVHFDSPLHF.